This TCR beta chain was sequenced in a study of identifying expanded T cells in peripheral blood. Findings and caveats of the study: Roughly 1.2 clones differed between technical replicates, versus around 16 and 19 over time.

TCRdb's copy holds only in-frame clones and misses some; the assay was immunoSEQ multiplex PCR. Seen here are about 81,000 clones, around 83% observed once, and the top ten hold about 20%. During the collection period, no donor immune events like infections were recorded. Trimming removed 1 base from V and 2 bases from J, with 6 bases in between. The CDR3 has 14 residues. Germline V gene sequence: CDR1 SGHTA, CDR2 FQGNSA. Ten or more counts support this clone. What it binds is not known. V usage is TRBV7-2 and J usage is TRBJ1-5; D is unresolved. Sequencing was carried out using blood. This receptor was taken from a person between 18 and 75 years old in good health. In DNA form, the CDR3 reads TGTGCCAGCAGCTTAGGGTATGGCAATCAGCCCCAGCATTTT. It specifies CASSLGYGNQPQHF.